The clone carrying this TCR beta chain was counted once. Its antigen is as yet unknown. Germline CDR1 ENHRY, CDR2 SYGVKD. This CDR3 comprises 14 residues. Trimming left V 0 bases short and J 5 bases short, with 10 bases between. The sample belongs to a study of CD8 T cells in Susac syndrome. Negative isolation was used for CD8+ and CD4+ T cells and FACS enrichment for TEMRA cells. Random hexamers were used to reverse transcribe the RNA input (about 0.45 to 1 ug). The CDR3 of TCR beta was amplified by immunoSEQ multiplex PCR across 54 Vbeta and 13 Jbeta. From the immunoSEQ multiplex PCR reads, TCRdb called clonotypes with MiXCR, one entry per CDR3 protein. This table has approximately 190,000 distinct CDR3 sequences, 85% to 95% appearing once. Study-wide findings and caveats: The relatively small number of individuals in the TCR sequencing and HLA analysis was acknowledged by the study.

This chain connects TRBV10-3 to TRBJ1-2; no reliable D call. The receptor was derived from a human donor in good health. The material sequenced was CD4+ T cells from PBMCs. The CDR3 nucleotides are TGTGCCATCAGTGAGTCAGGGCAGGTTTATGGCTACACCTTC. This encodes CAISESGQVYGYTF.